The 30 T cell receptor beta chains reported below all come from one sample, sequenced in a study of early T cells in non-severe SARS-CoV-2 infection. MiXCR, applied by TCRdb to the 5' RACE reads, yields one record per CDR3 protein. The sample holds roughly 40,000 distinct CDR3 sequences, less than 6.5% seen once. The sequences come from whole blood, collected at baseline. The source of these receptors is an adult who was a healthcare worker with PCR-confirmed SARS-CoV-2 infection or an uninfected control (not recorded which).

Ten or more counts support this clonotype. The chain recombines TRBV7-9 with TRBJ2-1, with D perhaps being TRBD1 or TRBD2 (6 bases each). CDR1 is SEHNR and CDR2 is FQNEAQ in the germline V gene (reference sequence). CDR3 length: 15 amino acids. Trimming stripped 8 bases from V and 8 bases from J, with 22 bases between. This chain's CDR3 is CASVQGLARIDEQFF. CDR3 coding DNA: TGTGCCAGCGTCCAGGGGCTAGCGCGAATTGATGAGCAGTTCTTC.

This clonotype occurred many times. J is TRBJ2-7 and V is TRBV28; 13 bases are a match to TRBD2. CDR1 is MDHEN, CDR2 SYDVKM, per germline. The CDR3 is 15 amino acids. Trimming took 2 bases from V and 5 from J; bases not matched to a gene: 3. The CDR3 nucleotides read TGTGCCAGCAGTTTAGGGACTAGCGGGGTCCACGAGCAGTACTTC. Its translation: CASSLGTSGVHEQYF.

This clonotype was detected ten times or more. The chain carries TRBV9 and TRBJ1-3; D is perhaps TRBD1 (5 bases). The CDR3 spans 17 residues. Germline V gives CDR1 SGDLS, CDR2 YYNGEE. V lost 0 bases and J 0 bases, leaving 13 bases between the germline ends. CDR3 sequence (DNA): TGTGCCAGCAGCGTAGAACGAGGGGCCCTCTCTGGAAACACCATATATTTT. Its translation: CASSVERGALSGNTIYF.

The chain links TRBV5-5 to TRBJ2-7; a possible D gene is TRBD1 (6 bases). The germline gives CDR1 SGHKS, CDR2 YYEKEE (reference sequence). Trimming pared 3 bases from V and 1 base from J, leaving 17 bases between. This CDR3 comprises 16 residues. The CDR3 reads CASSSDLSTGSYEQYF. The CDR3 nucleotides are TGTGCCAGCAGCTCTGACCTAAGCACAGGGTCCTACGAGCAGTACTTC.

This clonotype was recorded many times. V usage is TRBV7-8 and J usage is TRBJ1-1; no reliable D call. Per germline, CDR1 SGHVS and CDR2 FQNEAQ. The CDR3 has 15 amino acids. Trimming left V 5 bases short and J 4 bases short, with 17 bases between. DNA of the CDR3: TGTGCCAGCAGCCCACCCTCGGCGTTGAGCACTGAAGCTTTCTTT. This translates into CASSPPSALSTEAFF.

This clonotype was found many times. This sequence joins TRBV10-2 and TRBJ2-7; maybe TRBD1 (6 bases). V lost 4 bases and J 4 bases, leaving 17 bases between the germline ends. This CDR3 contains 15 residues. Germline CDR1 is WSHSY and CDR2 is SAAADI. CDR3 sequence (DNA): TGCGCCAGCAGTGGCCCTTTTGGGGGCCAATACGAGCAGTACTTC. It yields the protein CASSGPFGGQYEQYF.

This clonotype was observed at least ten times. The chain is built from TRBV12-5 and TRBJ1-1; D is possibly TRBD1 (5 bases). The CDR3 runs to 13 residues. Germline CDR1 and CDR2: LGHNT and FRNRAP. The ends were cut back, 5 bases at V and 4 bases at J, with 11 bases in the middle. CDR3 DNA: TGTGCTAGTGGTGTGGGGGGAGGCACTGAAGCTTTCTTT. This sequence encodes CASGVGGGTEAFF.

This clonotype has more than one count but fewer than ten. The chain combines TRBV28 with TRBJ2-7; D may be TRBD2 (5 bases). This CDR3 comprises 16 residues. The V and J ends lost 5 bases and 2 bases respectively, with 19 bases between them. CDR1 is MDHEN, CDR2 SYDVKM, per germline. CDR3 region: CASSPAGGPIPYEQYF. The CDR3, as DNA: TGTGCCAGCAGTCCCGCGGGCGGACCGATTCCCTACGAGCAGTACTTC.

The chain employs TRBV27 and TRBJ1-2, with D perhaps matching TRBD1 (5 bases). V gave up 4 bases and J gave up 1 base, with 7 bases separating them. The CDR3 is made up of 13 amino acids. Germline V gene sequence: CDR1 MNHEY, CDR2 SMNVEV (reference sequence). CDR3 nucleotide sequence: TGTGCCAGCAGTTCAGGGCTTAACTATGGCTACACCTTC. As protein: CASSSGLNYGYTF.

The genes are TRBV2 and TRBJ2-7; D is uncertain. Deletions cut 7 bases from V and 1 base from J, with 20 bases between. CDR1 is SNHLY and CDR2 is FYNNEI in the germline V gene. The CDR3 has 16 residues. For the CDR3, the DNA is TGTGCCAGCACTTTTACACAGTCGAAATTATCCTACGAGCAGTACTTC. This sequence encodes CASTFTQSKLSYEQYF.

This clonotype was seen a few times. The rearrangement links TRBV9 to TRBJ2-2; 8 bases are shared with TRBD1. Unmatched junction bases numbered 6, after V lost 7 bases and J lost 1 base. CDR1 and CDR2 from the germline V gene are SGDLS and YYNGEE. This CDR3 has 15 residues. The CDR3 region has the DNA TGTGCCAGCCAAAAGGGACAGGAGAACACCGGGGAGCTGTTTTTT. The encoded protein is CASQKGQENTGELFF.

This clonotype was detected a few times. The gene calls are TRBV20-1 and TRBJ2-1; D is undetermined. The CDR3 is 14 amino acids. The germline gives CDR1 DFQATT, CDR2 SNEGSKA (reference sequence). The V end was cut by 0 bases, the J end by 8 bases, with 14 bases between. CDR3 nucleotides: TGCAGTGCTAGAGAGAGTCCCACAAACTATGAGCAGTTCTTC. Amino acids: CSARESPTNYEQFF.

The V gene is TRBV28, the J gene TRBJ1-1; the D gene is possibly TRBD1 (5 bases). Germline CDR1 reads MDHEN; CDR2 reads SYDVKM. Trimming took off 3 bases at V and 2 bases at J, with 13 bases between the two ends. This CDR3 has 15 amino acids. DNA for the CDR3: TGTGCCAGCAGTTTTGGGGGAATATCAAACACTGAAGCTTTCTTT. It is translated as CASSFGGISNTEAFF. The full variable domain, rest sourced from reference TRBV28 and TRBJ1-1, is DVKVTQSSRYLVKRTGEKVFLECVQDMDHENMFWYRQDPGLGLRLIYFSYDVKMKEKGDIPEGYSVSREKKERFSLILESASTNQTSMYLCASSFGGISNTEAFFGQGTRLTVV.

This clonotype came up many times. This chain connects TRBV5-4 to TRBJ2-3; tentative D call: TRBD1 (6 bases). Germline CDR1 and CDR2: SGHNT and YYREEE (reference sequence). V dropped 2 bases and J dropped 2 bases, with 12 bases sitting between them. The CDR3 has 15 amino acids. The DNA for the CDR3 is TGTGCCAGCAGCTTTCAGGACAGCCACACAGATACGCAGTATTTT. Its protein product is CASSFQDSHTDTQYF.

There are many counts of this clonotype. V and J are TRBV5-4 and TRBJ2-1, with 10 bases fitting TRBD2. V lost 0 bases and J lost 8; bases outside the gene matches: 11. Germline loops: CDR1 SGHNT, CDR2 YYREEE (reference sequence). The CDR3 totals 17 residues. The CDR3 region is CASSLAAQRGGKDEQFF. DNA for the CDR3: TGTGCCAGCAGCTTGGCGGCTCAGCGGGGGGGCAAGGATGAGCAGTTCTTC.

In this sample, this clonotype turned up a few times. This sequence joins TRBV7-9 and TRBJ1-6; D is unclear. The CDR3 extends over 16 amino acids. Trimming took off 1 base at V and 8 bases at J, with 15 bases between the two ends. Germline CDR1 SEHNR, CDR2 FQNEAQ (reference sequence). In DNA form, the CDR3 reads TGTGCCAGCAGCTTAGTAGCGGACCCGTGGGATTCACCCCTCCACTTT. It codes for CASSLVADPWDSPLHF. Together with reference TRBV7-9 and TRBJ1-6, the CDR3 gives the full variable domain: DTGVSQNPRHKITKRGQNVTFRCDPISEHNRLYWYRQTLGQGPEFLTYFQNEAQLEKSRLLSDRFSAERPKGSFSTLEIQRTEQGDSAMYLCASSLVADPWDSPLHFGNGTRLTVT.

This chain joins TRBV7-2 and TRBJ2-5; TRBD2 is a possible D gene (5 bases). Trimming took 2 bases from V and 5 from J, leaving 9 bases between them. CDR3 length equals 13 residues. The germline V gene encodes CDR1 SGHTA and CDR2 FQGNSA. The CDR3 nucleotides are TGTGCCAGCAGCTTACGGGGTGGGGAGACCCAGTACTTC. Translation gives CASSLRGGETQYF.

The sample holds many counts of this clonotype. The CDR3 is CSARGAQTQYF. The CDR3 region has the DNA TGCAGTGCTAGAGGGGCGCAGACCCAGTACTTC. V usage is TRBV20-1 and J usage is TRBJ2-5, with D unclear. Trimming left V 1 base short and J 6 bases short, with 6 bases between. The germline V gene has CDR1 DFQATT and CDR2 SNEGSKA (reference sequence). The length of the CDR3 is 11 residues.

This clonotype showed up many times. This chain uses TRBV6-6 with TRBJ1-5, with D possibly being TRBD1 (5 bases). The V gene's germline CDR1 is MNHNY and CDR2 SVGAGI (reference sequence). With 6 bases removed from V and 4 bases from J, the gap between germline ends came to 13 bases. The CDR3 covers 14 residues. CDR3 DNA: TGTGCCAGCAGCCTGGGGACGGAAAATCAGCCCCAGCATTTT. As protein: CASSLGTENQPQHF.

This clonotype was recorded at least ten times. This rearrangement joins TRBV30 to TRBJ1-2, with 8 bases aligning to TRBD1. CDR3 length equals 14 residues. Losses at the gene ends were 2 bases for V and 4 bases for J; bases not matched to a gene: 6. The germline V gene encodes CDR1 GTSNPN and CDR2 SVGIG (reference sequence). CDR3 protein: CAWSPGGTGYGYTF. The DNA for the CDR3 is TGTGCCTGGAGTCCAGGGGGCACGGGCTATGGCTACACCTTC.

V is TRBV5-6 and J is TRBJ2-3; no firm D call. Trimming left V 1 base short and J 2 bases short, with 11 bases between. The CDR3 is made up of 15 amino acids. Germline assignment: CDR1 SGHDT and CDR2 YYEEEE. Here the CDR3 reads CASSLIQEYTDTQYF. CDR3 DNA: TGTGCCAGCAGCTTGATACAAGAGTACACAGATACGCAGTATTTT.

The chain carries TRBV5-6 and TRBJ1-1, with a weak D call TRBD1 (6 bases). Looked up from germline, CDR1 is SGHDT and CDR2 is YYEEEE. Trimming stripped 4 bases from V and 0 bases from J, with 13 bases between. CDR3 size: 15 residues. The DNA for the CDR3 is TGTGCCAGCAGCAAACCGGGACATATGAACACTGAAGCTTTCTTT. It codes for CASSKPGHMNTEAFF.

This clonotype was seen repeatedly, ten times or more. The rearrangement joins TRBV20-1 to TRBJ2-2; D is possibly TRBD2 (5 bases). Trimming pared 1 base from V and 4 bases from J, leaving 19 bases between. Germline-derived CDR1 and CDR2 are DFQATT and SNEGSKA (reference sequence). CDR3 length: 17 residues. CDR3 in amino acids: CSARGHRVSRGTGELFF. CDR3 DNA sequence: TGCAGTGCTAGAGGCCATAGGGTCAGCCGGGGCACCGGGGAGCTGTTTTTT.

This clonotype was picked up many times. This chain connects TRBV29-1 to TRBJ1-1, with 8 nucleotides matching TRBD1. The CDR3 is made up of 15 amino acids. J gave up 1 base and V 1 base, and 5 bases lay outside the gene matches. Germline CDR1 SQVTM, CDR2 ANQGSEA. CDR3 region: CSVEGQGPSNTEAFF. The CDR3 region has the DNA TGCAGCGTTGAAGGACAGGGGCCATCGAACACTGAAGCTTTCTTT.

This rearrangement joins TRBV7-9 to TRBJ2-7, with a possible D match to TRBD2 (5 bases). Germline V gene data show CDR1 as SEHNR and CDR2 as FQNEAQ (reference sequence). CDR3 length equals 13 residues. V was pared by 2 bases and J by 7 bases, with 12 bases between. Here the CDR3 reads CASSLKRGLEQYF. The CDR3 DNA sequence: TGTGCCAGCAGCTTAAAGCGCGGGTTGGAGCAGTACTTC.

The chain links TRBV7-2 to TRBJ1-6; D is unclear. Per the germline V gene, CDR1 is SGHTA and CDR2 is FQGNSA. With 1 base removed from V and 6 bases from J, the gap between germline ends came to 10 bases. CDR3 length: 15 amino acids. The CDR3 reads CASSLERRINSPLHF. The DNA for the CDR3 is TGTGCCAGCAGCTTAGAACGAAGGATTAATTCACCCCTCCACTTT. The complete variable domain, with remaining parts taken from reference TRBV7-2 and TRBJ1-6, reads GAGVSQSPSNKVTEKGKDVELRCDPISGHTALYWYRQSLGQGLEFLIYFQGNSAPDKSGLPSDRFSAERTGGSVSTLTIQRTQQEDSAVYLCASSLERRINSPLHFGNGTRLTVT.

This clonotype was observed a handful of times. The chain carries TRBV18 and TRBJ1-3; D gene unclear. The germline CDR1 and CDR2 sequences are KGHSH and LQKENI. The CDR3 is 13 residues long. With 5 bases removed from V and 0 bases from J, the gap between germline ends came to 5 bases. CDR3 residues: CASSVSSGNTIYF. As DNA, the CDR3 is TGTGCCAGCTCAGTCAGCTCTGGAAACACCATATATTTT.

This clonotype was detected ten times or more. This chain links TRBV2 with TRBJ2-2, with TRBD1 identical over 8 bases. CDR1 is SNHLY, CDR2 FYNNEI, per germline. CDR3 size: 15 residues. V shed 5 bases, J shed 3 bases, and the junction held 5 bases outside the gene matches. CDR3 sequence: CASSRDRGDTGELFF. Here the CDR3 DNA reads TGTGCCAGCAGTCGCGACAGGGGAGACACCGGGGAGCTGTTTTTT.

This clonotype has a handful of counts. This chain joins TRBV7-9 and TRBJ2-1, with 11 bases lining up with TRBD2. The CDR3 contains 16 residues. Per germline, CDR1 SEHNR and CDR2 FQNEAQ (reference sequence). Losses at the gene ends were 6 bases for V and 5 bases for J; bases not matched to a gene: 9. CDR3 DNA sequence: TGTGCCAGCAGTTTACGGACTAGCGGGTACCACAATGAGCAGTTCTTC. Translation: CASSLRTSGYHNEQFF.

This clonotype has a count of ten or more. The chain couples TRBV6-6 to TRBJ1-6, with D possibly TRBD1 on 5 matching bases. CDR1 is MNHNY, CDR2 SVGAGI, per germline (reference sequence). V lost 5 bases, J lost 0 bases, and 14 bases lay in between. The CDR3 totals 17 residues. The chain's CDR3 is CASSDARGLSYNSPLHF. In DNA form, the CDR3 reads TGTGCCAGCAGTGACGCTAGGGGCCTCTCCTATAATTCACCCCTCCACTTT.